Listed below are T cell receptor beta chains from one sample, sequenced in a study of blood T cell repertoires in COVID-19. The method was immunoSEQ multiplex PCR; TCRdb's version includes in-frame clones alone and lacks a portion of them. The data contain over 95,000 clones, around 85% of them seen just once; the ten biggest clones take up about 5.5%. The sequenced material came from peripheral blood. The source is an older woman with COVID-19, enrolled during active disease. Both conserved end residues are part of each CDR3. A D gene is named only where the DNA matches it firmly. Some rows have no size entry. The others give once, few or many, or a class for an expanded clone.

CDR3nt | CDR3aa | v_gene | d_gene | j_gene | abundance
TGTGCCAGCCTCAGGGGAACTAACTATGGCTACACCTTC | CASLRGTNYGYTF | TRBV2 | - | TRBJ1-2 | few
TGTGCCAGCTCACCAACAGGGGGGGAGTCGGACACGCAGTATTTT | CASSPTGGESDTQYF | TRBV18 | - | TRBJ2-3 | -
TGTGCCAGCAGCTTAGTAAGCGGGGGGCCCACAGATACGCAGTATTTT | CASSLVSGGPTDTQYF | TRBV7-8 | TRBD2 | TRBJ2-3 | -
TGTGCCAGCAGTTTGGGGGGGGTTTTTGGCTACACCTTC | CASSLGGVFGYTF | TRBV6-5 | - | TRBJ1-2 | -
TGTGCCAGCAGTCTCAGGGGCTTCATCTATGGCTACACCTTC | CASSLRGFIYGYTF | TRBV6-5 | - | TRBJ1-2 | -
TGTGCCAGCAGGCCCACCGCGGGGGTCGAGCAGTACTTC | CASRPTAGVEQYF | TRBV12-3/TRBV12-4 | TRBD2 | TRBJ2-7 | -
TGTGCCAGCAGCCCCAGGGGGTCCCCTAACTATGGCTACACCTTC | CASSPRGSPNYGYTF | TRBV3-1/TRBV3-2 | TRBD1 | TRBJ1-2 | -
TGTGCCAGCAGCTTAGGCCCTAGATCCTCTGGAAACACCATATATTTT | CASSLGPRSSGNTIYF | TRBV5-4 | - | TRBJ1-3 | once
TGTGCCAGCAGTTCAGGGGGGTACTATGGCTACACCTTC | CASSSGGYYGYTF | TRBV6-5 | TRBD1 | TRBJ1-2 | -
TGTGCCAGCAGTTACAGGAGAGACAGGGGAAATGGCTACACCTTC | CASSYRRDRGNGYTF | TRBV6-6 | TRBD1 | TRBJ1-2 | few
TGTGCTTGTGGTTGGGGGGGGACCGGCGGGGAACAAGAGACCCAGTACTTC | CACGWGGTGGEQETQYF | TRBV12-5 | TRBD2 | TRBJ2-5 | few
TGCGCCAGCAGCTTCGGAACAGACACGGAGACCCAGTACTTC | CASSFGTDTETQYF | TRBV5-1 | - | TRBJ2-5 | -
TGTGCCAGTAAAACTAGCGGGGGTCACAATGAGCAGTTCTTC | CASKTSGGHNEQFF | TRBV19 | TRBD2 | TRBJ2-1 | few
TGTGTCAGAAGCTTATACTTCGCCGTCCTGAGCTCCTATAATTCACCCCTCCACTTT | CVRSLYFAVLSSYNSPLHF | TRBV7-5 | - | TRBJ1-6 | -
TGTGCCAGCAGCTTGGATCCCGGAGGGGACGCTGAAGCTTTCTTT | CASSLDPGGDAEAFF | TRBV5-4 | - | TRBJ1-1 | -
TGTGCCATCAGTACGACAGCGGGAACGTACACTGAAGCTTTCTTT | CAISTTAGTYTEAFF | TRBV10-3 | - | TRBJ1-1 | -